This T cell receptor (beta chain) was recorded in a study of control samples from healthy donors and cancer patients. The CDR3 length is 14 residues. Germline loops: CDR1 MRHNA, CDR2 SNTAGT. V was shortened by 0 bases and J by 6 bases, with 11 bases between the two germline ends. Measured with immunoSEQ multiplex PCR; TCRdb has only the in-frame clones, and not every one. The sample comprises 120,000 or so clones, more than 75% of which are singletons, and around 3.5% rests with the top ten. Sequenced material: PBMCs. V usage is TRBV6-4 and J usage is TRBJ1-1; D is perhaps TRBD1 (5 bases). This clonotype originated in a woman aged 60-75 years with lung cancer. The chain's CDR3 is CASSDSSRASEAFF. CDR3 DNA: TGTGCCAGCAGTGACTCCAGCAGGGCATCTGAAGCTTTCTTT.